This T cell receptor (beta chain) is drawn from a study of blood T cell repertoires in COVID-19. About the study: Donors in the United States, Italy and Spain gave samples during acute or convalescent COVID-19. The cDNA or gDNA used as material had been derived from T cells, B-cell-depleted T cells, or PBMCs.

Produced via immunoSEQ multiplex PCR; TCRdb's table is partial and in-frame only. The sample carries fewer than 250,000 clones, about 83% recorded once. J gave up 6 bases and V 5 bases, and 13 bases lay outside the gene matches. The CDR3 length is 16 residues. Germline V gene data show CDR1 as SGHKS and CDR2 as YYEKEE (reference sequence). The specimen was peripheral blood. The J gene is TRBJ1-4, the V gene TRBV5-5, with TRBD1 identical over 7 bases. The TCR sequence derives from a woman between 50 and 59 years old with acute or convalescent COVID-19. CDR3 in DNA: TGTGCCAGCAGTTTAAGTCCCGGCAGGGGGGATGAAAAACTGTTTTTT. It specifies CASSLSPGRGDEKLFF. The full variable domain, completed using reference TRBV5-5 and TRBJ1-4, is DAGVTQSPTHLIKTRGQQVTLRCSPISGHKSVSWYQQVLGQGPQFIFQYYEKEERGRGNFPDRFSARQFPNYSSELNVNALLLGDSALYLCASSLSPGRGDEKLFFGSGTQLSVL.